The text below deals with one T cell receptor (beta chain). Other DNA sequences within the sample encode an identical CDR3. The sample belongs to a study of shared clonotypes between healthy human individuals. Here immunoSEQ multiplex PCR was the method, and the copy in TCRdb shows in-frame clones only, minus some. The sample carries around 2.3 million clones, under 97% recorded once. Trimming left V 8 bases short and J 0 bases short, with 11 bases between. The CDR3 length is 13 residues. CDR1 is GTSNPN and CDR2 is SVGIG in the germline V gene (reference sequence). This TCR was sampled from a man in his late teens or twenties in good health. The sequenced material came from naive CD4+ T cells sorted from blood. Stated subset: CD45RA+ positively selected. The chain links TRBV30 to TRBJ2-1; tentatively, D is TRBD2 (5 bases). The CDR3 protein is CARSGSSYNEQFF. CDR3 sequence (DNA): TGTGCCCGGTCGGGAAGCTCCTACAATGAGCAGTTCTTC.